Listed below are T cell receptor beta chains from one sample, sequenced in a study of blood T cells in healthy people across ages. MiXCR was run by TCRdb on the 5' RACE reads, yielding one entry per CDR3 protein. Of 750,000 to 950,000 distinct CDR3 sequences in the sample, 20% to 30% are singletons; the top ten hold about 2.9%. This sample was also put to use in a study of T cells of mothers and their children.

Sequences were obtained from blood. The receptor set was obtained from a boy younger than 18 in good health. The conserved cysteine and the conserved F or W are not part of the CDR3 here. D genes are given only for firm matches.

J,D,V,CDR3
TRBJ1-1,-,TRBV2,ASRGRNTEAF
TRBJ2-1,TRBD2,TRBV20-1,SASIGLAGFNEQF
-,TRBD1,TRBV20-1,SARAYGQGRNEQF
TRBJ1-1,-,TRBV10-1,ASSPGQVFF
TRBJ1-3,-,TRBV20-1,SARGGLGNTIY
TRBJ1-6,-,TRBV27,ASSSRPNFSYNSPLH
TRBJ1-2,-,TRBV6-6,ASSGALAYGYT
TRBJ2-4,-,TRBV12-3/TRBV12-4,ASIIGGGRGIQY
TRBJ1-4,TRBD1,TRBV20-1,SARGDRTTNEKLF
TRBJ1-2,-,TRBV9,ASSVSGVSNYGYT
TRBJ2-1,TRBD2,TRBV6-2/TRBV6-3,ASTAGGLDEF
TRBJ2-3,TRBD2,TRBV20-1,SIPGSGGVDTQY
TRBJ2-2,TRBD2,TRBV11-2,ASSLTSGGLGELF
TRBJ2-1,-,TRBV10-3,AISELAINEQF
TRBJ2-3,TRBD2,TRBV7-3,ASGFSGGLVDTQY
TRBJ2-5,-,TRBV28,ASSASWGGETQY
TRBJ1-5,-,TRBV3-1,ASSRGPSHGSNQPQH
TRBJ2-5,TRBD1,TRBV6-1,ASSDFRDSQETQY
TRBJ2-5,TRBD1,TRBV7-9,ASSSAELRDRGRETQY
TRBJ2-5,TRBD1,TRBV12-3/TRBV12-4,ASKRGQGAETQY
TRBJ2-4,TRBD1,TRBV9,ASSVEGTGFTKNIQY
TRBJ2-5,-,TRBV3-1,ASSQWPGGGETQY
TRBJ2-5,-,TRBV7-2,ASSLWRGDQETQY
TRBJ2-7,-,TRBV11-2,ASSFATKSSYEQY
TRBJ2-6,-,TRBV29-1,SVRRVSSGANVLT
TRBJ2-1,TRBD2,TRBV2,ASSGASLAEEYNEQF
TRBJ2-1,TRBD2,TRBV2,ASSEESGGRNEQF
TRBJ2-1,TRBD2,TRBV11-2,ASSLGGGSNNEQF
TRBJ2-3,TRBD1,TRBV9,ASSSPAGTEAQY
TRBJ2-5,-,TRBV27,ASSPEGGGRKTQY
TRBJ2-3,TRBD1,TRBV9,ASSVGRGHTDTQY
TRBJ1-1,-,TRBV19,ASSTLVRAEAF
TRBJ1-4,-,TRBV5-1,ASSLNGGGGKLF
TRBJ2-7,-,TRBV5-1,ASFGNSYEQY
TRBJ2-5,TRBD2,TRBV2,ASLDGRGGETQY
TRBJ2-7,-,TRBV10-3,AITGSGNEQY
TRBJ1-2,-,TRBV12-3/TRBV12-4,ASSLGGGYGYT
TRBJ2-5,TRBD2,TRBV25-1,ASSRTSGGSETQY
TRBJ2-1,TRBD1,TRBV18,ASSPQKTGTVYNEQF
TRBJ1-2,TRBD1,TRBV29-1,SGTSTGEAYGYT
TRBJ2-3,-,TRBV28,ASSFEELPTDTQY
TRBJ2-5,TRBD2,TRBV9,ASSVAAGGPETQY
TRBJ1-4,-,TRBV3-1,ASSQDATSNEKLF
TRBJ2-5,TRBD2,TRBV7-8,ASSLSSGQETQY
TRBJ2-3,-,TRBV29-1,SVRARPFSTDTQY
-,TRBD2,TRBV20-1,SATKRGRNEQF
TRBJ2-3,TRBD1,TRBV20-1,SARAPASTRGLDTQY
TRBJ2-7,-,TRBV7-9,ASSLGGAPNEQY